The table lists the clone carrying this T cell receptor beta chain with many counts. Via MiXCR, TCRdb re-called the 5' RACE reads, giving one row per CDR3 protein. The sample consists of 13,000 to 15,000 distinct CDR3 sequences, over 20% of them appearing once. This specimen belongs to a study of T-cell memory formation after mild COVID-19. The V gene lost 1 base and the J gene lost 6 bases, with 12 bases spanning the gap. The germline V gene encodes CDR1 SGHAT and CDR2 FQNNGV. The CDR3 spans 14 residues. The TCR originated in a man between 18 and 35 years old who had mild COVID-19 (a few samples of this study predate the infection). Cell type and time point are not known. This chain uses TRBV11-2 with TRBJ2-5; D possibly corresponds to TRBD1 (6 bases). What was sequenced was PBMCs or a T cell subset sorted from them (not recorded which). As DNA, the CDR3 is TGTGCCAGCAGCTTAGGGGCAGGGGCGCAGACCCAGTACTTC. This gives the protein CASSLGAGAQTQYF.